The rows below give T cell receptor beta chains drawn from one sample of a study of PD-1 blockade in classical Hodgkin lymphoma. Profiled with immunoSEQ multiplex PCR; TCRdb holds only in-frame clones, not every one. The sample lists around 23,000 clones, over 80% occurring once. Sequencing used CD4+ T cells from blood, obtained at baseline. The receptors originated from a human donor with classical Hodgkin lymphoma. Each CDR3 is given with its conserved first and last residue. The D gene is left open where the match is weak. Some rows mark clone size as missing; the rest say once, few, many or name a class of expanded clone.

abundance	v_gene	d_gene	j_gene	CDR3nt	CDR3aa
.	TRBV28	.	TRBJ2-3	TGTGCCAGCATTTCCTTTGGGGATACGCAGTATTTT	CASISFGDTQYF
.	TRBV30	TRBD1	TRBJ1-6	TGTGCCTGGAGCCCAACCCTAACAGGGGCCCTTAATTCACCCCTCCACTTT	CAWSPTLTGALNSPLHF
.	TRBV7-8	.	TRBJ2-5	TGTGCCAGCAGCTTTACAGGAGAAGAGACCCAGTACTTC	CASSFTGEETQYF
once	TRBV28	.	TRBJ1-2	TGTGCCAGCAGCCTTACCGACAGGAATGGCTACACCTTC	CASSLTDRNGYTF
.	TRBV19	.	TRBJ2-3	TGTGCCAGTAGTATCCAGGGCGGATCAGATACGCAGTATTTT	CASSIQGGSDTQYF
.	TRBV9	TRBD1	TRBJ1-3	TGTGCCAGCAGCTCGACAGGGTCTGGAAACACCATATATTTT	CASSSTGSGNTIYF
.	TRBV27	TRBD1	TRBJ2-7	TGTGCCAGCAGTCGACAGGGCGACTACGAGCAGTACTTC	CASSRQGDYEQYF
.	TRBV30	TRBD1	TRBJ1-3	TGTGCCCGATCCCGGGCAGGGGGCCCCTCTGGAAACACCATATATTTT	CARSRAGGPSGNTIYF
.	TRBV9	.	TRBJ2-7	TGTGCCAGCAGCGCAACCGATACAGGGAACCACGAGCAGTACTTC	CASSATDTGNHEQYF
.	TRBV9	TRBD1	TRBJ1-1	TGTGCCAGCAGCGCGACAGGGGGAAACACTGAAGCTTTCTTT	CASSATGGNTEAFF
few	TRBV28	TRBD1	TRBJ1-1	TGTGCCAGCAGTTTTCGACCTGGGGACAGGGAGAACACTGAAGCTTTCTTT	CASSFRPGDRENTEAFF
.	TRBV4-2	TRBD2	TRBJ2-1	TGTGCCAGCAGCCCTCTGGGCGGGGGGGCAGATGAGCAGTTCTTC	CASSPLGGGADEQFF
.	TRBV5-4	TRBD1	TRBJ2-2	TGTGCCAGCAGCTACAGGGGGGACACCGGGGAGCTGTTTTTT	CASSYRGDTGELFF
.	TRBV18	.	TRBJ2-5	TGTGCCAGCTCACCACCGGCGGGGCCGAGGGAGACCCAGTACTTC	CASSPPAGPRETQYF
.	TRBV28	TRBD1	TRBJ1-2	TGTGCCAGCAGTACAGGGGAGGTATTGAACTATGGCTACACCTTC	CASSTGEVLNYGYTF
once	TRBV5-1	TRBD1	TRBJ2-5	TGCGCCAGCAGCCCCGGACAGGGGTGGGCAGAAGAGACCCAGTACTTC	CASSPGQGWAEETQYF
.	TRBV5-1	.	TRBJ1-3	TGCGCCAGCAGCCCATACGGTCCTGGAAACACCATATATTTT	CASSPYGPGNTIYF
few	TRBV7-9	TRBD1	TRBJ1-6	TGTGCCAGCAGCACCGGGACAGGATTTTATAATTCACCCCTCCACTTT	CASSTGTGFYNSPLHF
.	TRBV29-1	TRBD1	TRBJ1-4	TGCAGCGCCCTGGACAGGGGGAAGGATGAAAAACTGTTTTTT	CSALDRGKDEKLFF
.	TRBV11-2	TRBD1	TRBJ2-1	TGTGCCAGCAGCTTAGATGGGACAGGGGGGTACAATGAGCAGTTCTTC	CASSLDGTGGYNEQFF
.	TRBV7-2	.	TRBJ2-1	TGTGCCAGCAGCTTAATGGCGGGGGCTTACAATGAGCAGTTCTTC	CASSLMAGAYNEQFF
.	TRBV7-2	.	TRBJ1-5	TGTGCCAGCAGCAAGGGGGGGTCCGAACAGCCCCAGCATTTT	CASSKGGSEQPQHF
.	TRBV14	.	TRBJ1-3	TGTGCCAGCAGCCATTCAGGGACTTCTGGAAACACCATATATTTT	CASSHSGTSGNTIYF
.	TRBV4-3	.	TRBJ2-7	TGCGCCAGCAGCCAAGGGATGGCTGAGCAGTACTTC	CASSQGMAEQYF
.	TRBV7-2	TRBD1	TRBJ2-1	TGTGCCAGCAGCTCCGCTGGGACAGGGACCCATGAGCAGTTCTTC	CASSSAGTGTHEQFF
.	TRBV4-2	.	TRBJ1-6	TGTGCCAGCAGCCAAAGGCAGGAGCAGAGCTCACCCCTCCACTTT	CASSQRQEQSSPLHF
.	TRBV2	TRBD1	TRBJ1-5	TGTGCCAGTAGTTGGGACAGGACTTTGACGCCCCAGCATTTT	CASSWDRTLTPQHF
.	TRBV6-5	.	TRBJ2-3	TGTGCCAGCAGCCTGAGGGATACGCAGTATTTT	CASSLRDTQYF
once	TRBV29-1	.	TRBJ1-2	TGCAGCGTTGAAGATGGGGCAGTAAGAGGCCGTCTGGGTGGCTACACCTTC	CSVEDGAVRGRLGGYTF
.	TRBV7-2	TRBD2	TRBJ2-2	TGTGCCAGCAGGACTAGCGGGGGGTTATCGATCGAACGCGGGGAGCTGTTTTTT	CASRTSGGLSIERGELFF
.	TRBV6-5	.	TRBJ2-7	TGTGCCAGCAGCCGAACAGGGATCTTAACCTACGAGCAGTACTTC	CASSRTGILTYEQYF
.	TRBV7-9	.	TRBJ1-1	TGTGCCAGCAGCCTTTTTACAGGAGATGAAGCTTTCTTT	CASSLFTGDEAFF
.	TRBV10-3	.	TRBJ1-1	TGTGCCATCAGTGGGACAGAGGGGACTGAAGCTTTCTTT	CAISGTEGTEAFF
once	TRBV7-7	.	TRBJ2-5	TGTGCTAGCAGCCCGGGCCTTTCGCAGGGGGAGACCCAGTACTTC	CASSPGLSQGETQYF
once	TRBV4-3	.	TRBJ1-3	TGCGCCAGCAGCCAAGGTGGGGCCTCTCTGGGGGACATATATTTT	CASSQGGASLGDIYF
.	TRBV5-6	TRBD1	TRBJ2-2	TGTGCCAGCAGATGGACAGGGGGGTACACCGGGGAGCTGTTTTTT	CASRWTGGYTGELFF
.	TRBV13	.	TRBJ2-5	TGTGCCAGCTCGCGTGCCCCTCAAGAGACCCAGTACTTC	CASSRAPQETQYF
.	TRBV19	.	TRBJ2-3	TGTGCCAGCGGAGTTGTTGGCACAGATACGCAGTATTTT	CASGVVGTDTQYF
.	TRBV6-5	.	TRBJ2-1	TGTGCCAGCAGTTACGGGGCAGGGAACGATGAGCAGTTCTTC	CASSYGAGNDEQFF
.	TRBV6-1	.	TRBJ2-5	TGTGCCAGCAGTGGGAGGACAGCCCAAGAGACCCAGTACTTC	CASSGRTAQETQYF
.	TRBV7-8	.	TRBJ2-7	TGTGCCAGCAGCCCACCGGGCGGCGAGCAGTACTTC	CASSPPGGEQYF
.	TRBV28	.	TRBJ1-5	TGTGCCAGCAGTTTAGAACAGGGTCCTCAGCCCCAGCATTTT	CASSLEQGPQPQHF
.	TRBV19	.	TRBJ2-1	TGTGCCAGTAGTAGGTCATCGGGGCCCCGCTTTTACAATGAGCAGTTCTTC	CASSRSSGPRFYNEQFF
.	TRBV6-5	.	TRBJ1-3	TGTGCCAGCAGTCGAGACCCCACGCCGAGAAACACCATATATTTT	CASSRDPTPRNTIYF
.	TRBV5-4	TRBD2	TRBJ2-3	TGTGCCAGCAGCTTACAGTTAGCGGGGGCCACAGATACGCAGTATTTT	CASSLQLAGATDTQYF
.	TRBV6-1	TRBD1	TRBJ2-2	TGTGCCAGCAGACCGGGACAGGGCATCAGCGGGGAGCTGTTTTTT	CASRPGQGISGELFF
.	TRBV6-6	.	TRBJ2-3	TGTGCCAGCAGAGACAACACAGATACGCAGTATTTT	CASRDNTDTQYF
once	TRBV30	.	TRBJ1-3	TGTGCCTGGAGTGTACTTGGGCCGAGCTCTGGAAACACCATATATTTT	CAWSVLGPSSGNTIYF
.	TRBV7-8	.	TRBJ2-3	TGTGCCAGCAGCTCCCTAATTTGGAACAGCCTCCACACAGATACGCAGTATTTT	CASSSLIWNSLHTDTQYF
.	TRBV29-1	.	TRBJ1-2	TGCAGCGTTGACTTGGGGACGCCCTATGGCTACACCTTC	CSVDLGTPYGYTF
.	TRBV4-1	TRBD1	TRBJ2-3	TGCGCCAGCAGCCAAGAAGACAGGGGGCGCGGAGATACGCAGTATTTT	CASSQEDRGRGDTQYF
.	TRBV27	TRBD2	TRBJ2-3	TGTGCCAGCACCCTAGGATTCGGCGGGGGGGATACGCAGTATTTT	CASTLGFGGGDTQYF
.	TRBV7-9	.	TRBJ1-1	TGTGCCAGCAGCCTACTGGGGGGGTCTGAAGCTTTCTTT	CASSLLGGSEAFF
.	TRBV9	TRBD2	TRBJ2-3	TGTGCCAGCAGCCCAGATGGCGGGGGGGCCCCTAGCACAGATACGCAGTATTTT	CASSPDGGGAPSTDTQYF
.	TRBV18	TRBD1	TRBJ1-6	TGTGCCAGCTCGCATGGGACAGGGAACAATTCACCCCTCCACTTT	CASSHGTGNNSPLHF
.	TRBV7-3	TRBD1	TRBJ1-1	TGTGCCAGCAGTTGGGGGACAGATAAAGCTTTCTTT	CASSWGTDKAFF